These 15 T cell receptor beta chains were sequenced from one sample in a study of radiotherapy plus CTLA-4 blockade in lung cancer. Sequenced by immunoSEQ multiplex PCR; TCRdb stores in-frame clones only, minus some. This sample has some 37,000 clones; around 70% occur once, and the top ten carry about a tenth. The sequenced sample was peripheral blood, obtained from a patient treated with radiotherapy plus ipilimumab. Every receptor here comes from a human donor with non-small cell lung cancer who had stable disease on radiotherapy plus ipilimumab.

This rearrangement joins TRBV7-2 to TRBJ1-5; 10 bases are shared with TRBD1. The CDR3 has 17 amino acids. In germline, CDR1 is SGHTA, CDR2 FQGNSA. With 5 bases clipped from V and 7 bases from J, the junction kept 14 bases outside the gene matches. The CDR3 is CASSLREGDRGGQPQHF. CDR3 nucleotide sequence: TGTGCCAGCAGCCTACGGGAGGGGGACAGGGGTGGACAGCCCCAGCATTTT.

J is TRBJ1-4 and V is TRBV2, with D perhaps TRBD1 (5 bases). CDR1 is SNHLY, CDR2 FYNNEI, per germline. Trimming pared 8 bases from V and 1 base from J, leaving 8 bases between. This CDR3 spans 13 amino acids. CDR3 DNA: TGTGCCAGCCAAAGGGGAACTAATGAAAAACTGTTTTTT. Translation: CASQRGTNEKLFF.

The J gene is TRBJ1-1, the V gene TRBV10-3; TRBD1 agrees at 8 bases. Germline V gene data show CDR1 as ENHRY and CDR2 as SYGVKD. This CDR3 spans 16 amino acids. Trimming at V came to 3 bases and at J to 5 bases, leaving 11 bases not matched to a gene. CDR3 nucleotides: TGTGCCATCAGTGAAACCCGGACAGGGTTTGGGACTGAAGCTTTCTTT. It specifies CAISETRTGFGTEAFF.

This clone was observed a handful of times. The chain is built from TRBV13 and TRBJ1-2; 8 bases match TRBD1. Germline CDR1 reads PRHDT; CDR2 reads FYEKMQ (reference sequence). Trimming cost V 5 bases and J 8 bases; bases outside gene matches: 7. The CDR3 contains 13 residues. This chain's CDR3 is CASSRQGMEGYTF. The CDR3 DNA reads as TGTGCCAGCAGCCGACAGGGGATGGAAGGCTACACCTTC. The whole variable domain, remainder taken from reference TRBV13 and TRBJ1-2, is AAGVIQSPRHLIKEKRETATLKCYPIPRHDTVYWYQQGPGQDPQFLISFYEKMQSDKGSIPDRFSAQQFSDYHSELNMSSLELGDSALYFCASSRQGMEGYTFGSGTRLTVV.

This clone appeared once. J is TRBJ1-2 and V is TRBV10-3; 8 positions match TRBD1. The germline gives CDR1 ENHRY, CDR2 SYGVKD. The CDR3 sequence is 14 residues long. The ends lost 5 bases at V and 3 bases at J; junction bases unmatched: 5. The CDR3: CAISKGQGDYGYTF. CDR3 nucleotide sequence: TGTGCCATCAGTAAAGGACAGGGAGACTATGGCTACACCTTC.

This chain joins TRBV7-2 and TRBJ1-6; D unresolved. Trimming took off 7 bases at V and 5 bases at J, with 18 bases between the two ends. CDR1 is SGHTA and CDR2 is FQGNSA in the germline V gene. The CDR3 covers 16 residues. The CDR3 loop reads CASILNLGEDNSPLHF. CDR3 in DNA: TGTGCCAGCATACTAAACTTGGGAGAGGATAATTCACCCCTCCACTTT.

This clone was picked up a small number of times. The V gene is TRBV5-1, the J gene TRBJ2-7; 8 bases align to TRBD1. Looked up from germline, CDR1 is SGHRS and CDR2 is YFSETQ. CDR3 length: 14 residues. V gave up 3 bases and J gave up 5 bases; unmatched junction bases: 7. The CDR3 sequence: CASSSGQGNNEQYF. DNA of the CDR3: TGCGCCAGCAGCTCCGGACAGGGAAACAACGAGCAGTACTTC. The variable domain in full, with the rest retrieved from reference TRBV5-1 and TRBJ2-7, is KAGVTQTPRYLIKTRGQQVTLSCSPISGHRSVSWYQQTPGQGLQFLFEYFSETQRNKGNFPGRFSGRQFSNSRSEMNVSTLELGDSALYLCASSSGQGNNEQYFGPGTRLTVT.

V and J are TRBV6-6 and TRBJ1-2; D call uncertain. Germline assignment: CDR1 MNHNY and CDR2 SVGAGI (reference sequence). This CDR3 has 13 residues. V lost 2 bases to trimming and J lost 1 base, with 5 bases between them. The CDR3 sequence: CASSYTSNYGYTF. CDR3 nucleotides: TGTGCCAGCAGTTACACAAGTAACTATGGCTACACCTTC.

The J gene is TRBJ1-3, the V gene TRBV14; the D is unclear. This CDR3 is 15 amino acids long. Trimming took 3 bases from V and 0 from J, leaving 9 bases between them. The germline gives CDR1 SGHDN, CDR2 FVKESK. The DNA for the CDR3 is TGTGCCAGCAGCCAGGTCAGAAGCTCTGGAAACACCATATATTTT. Amino acids: CASSQVRSSGNTIYF.

This chain joins TRBV10-3 and TRBJ2-1; D gene uncertain. The V gene's germline CDR1 is ENHRY and CDR2 SYGVKD. Trimming cost V 8 bases and J 4 bases, with 12 bases left between them. The CDR3 is 13 amino acids. The CDR3 here is CAIGVGPYNEQFF. CDR3 nucleotides: TGTGCCATCGGAGTTGGCCCGTACAATGAGCAGTTCTTC.

This sequence joins TRBV4-3 and TRBJ2-3; D perhaps matches TRBD2 (7 bases). Per germline, CDR1 LGHNA and CDR2 YSLEER. The V and J ends lost 0 bases and 5 bases respectively, with 15 bases between them. The CDR3 totals 16 residues. CDR3 sequence (DNA): TGCGCCAGCAGCCAAGATTGGGGGGGCCGGGGAGATACGCAGTATTTT. Translated, it gives CASSQDWGGRGDTQYF.

The J gene is TRBJ1-6, the V gene TRBV7-9, with 7 positions matching TRBD1. This CDR3 region has 16 residues. Germline CDR1 SEHNR, CDR2 FQNEAQ (reference sequence). V lost 4 bases to trimming and J lost 5 bases; unmatched junction nucleotides: 8. Here the CDR3 reads CASSWGQSSDNSPLHF. The CDR3 DNA sequence: TGTGCCAGCAGCTGGGGACAGTCCTCGGATAATTCACCCCTCCACTTT.

J is TRBJ1-5 and V is TRBV7-2, with D possibly matching TRBD1 (5 bases). In germline, CDR1 is SGHTA, CDR2 FQGNSA. V was cut by 5 bases and J by 0 bases, with 11 bases left in between. This CDR3 contains 15 residues. As DNA, the CDR3 is TGTGCCAGCAGCGGAACAGGTACTAGCAATCAGCCCCAGCATTTT. This codes for CASSGTGTSNQPQHF.

This sequence joins TRBV19 and TRBJ2-7; TRBD1 matches at 7 bases. V lost 5 bases and J lost 2; bases outside the gene matches: 12. Per germline, CDR1 LNHDA and CDR2 SQIVND (reference sequence). The CDR3 contains 16 residues. CDR3 residues: CASSFRPGQSTYEQYF. CDR3 nucleotide sequence: TGTGCCAGTAGTTTCCGGCCGGGACAGTCGACCTACGAGCAGTACTTC.

This sequence joins TRBV5-1 and TRBJ2-7; maybe TRBD1 (5 bases). The ends were cut back, 5 bases at V and 0 bases at J, with 15 bases in the middle. The germline V gene has CDR1 SGHRS and CDR2 YFSETQ. The CDR3 is 15 amino acids. CDR3 residues: CASSSPGIGSYEQYF. CDR3 nucleotide sequence: TGCGCCAGCAGTTCGCCAGGGATTGGCTCCTACGAGCAGTACTTC.